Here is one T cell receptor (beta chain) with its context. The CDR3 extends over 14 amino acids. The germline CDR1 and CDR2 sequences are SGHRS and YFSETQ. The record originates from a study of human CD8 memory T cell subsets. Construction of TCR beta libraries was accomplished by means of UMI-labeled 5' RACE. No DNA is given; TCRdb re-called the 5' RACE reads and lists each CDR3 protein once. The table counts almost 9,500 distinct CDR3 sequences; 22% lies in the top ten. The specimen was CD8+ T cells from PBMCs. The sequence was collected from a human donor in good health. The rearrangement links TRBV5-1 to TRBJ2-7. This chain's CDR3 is CASSLETFSYEQYF. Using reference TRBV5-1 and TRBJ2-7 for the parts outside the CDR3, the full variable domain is KAGVTQTPRYLIKTRGQQVTLSCSPISGHRSVSWYQQTPGQGLQFLFEYFSETQRNKGNFPGRFSGRQFSNSRSEMNVSTLELGDSALYLCASSLETFSYEQYFGPGTRLTVT.